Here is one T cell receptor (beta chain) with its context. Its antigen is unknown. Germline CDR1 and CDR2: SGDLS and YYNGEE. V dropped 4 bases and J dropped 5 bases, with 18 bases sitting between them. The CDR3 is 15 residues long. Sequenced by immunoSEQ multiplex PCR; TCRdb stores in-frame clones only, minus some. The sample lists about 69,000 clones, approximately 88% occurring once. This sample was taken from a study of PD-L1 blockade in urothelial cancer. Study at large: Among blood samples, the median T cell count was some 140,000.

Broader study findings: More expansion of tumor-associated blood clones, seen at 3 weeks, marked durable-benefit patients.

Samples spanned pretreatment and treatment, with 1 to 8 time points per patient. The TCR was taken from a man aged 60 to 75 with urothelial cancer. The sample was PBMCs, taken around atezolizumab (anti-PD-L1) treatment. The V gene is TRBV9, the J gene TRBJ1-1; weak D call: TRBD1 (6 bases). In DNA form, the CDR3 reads TGTGCCAGCAGCCAACAGGGTGGGGAGAGAACTGAAGCTTTCTTT. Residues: CASSQQGGERTEAFF.